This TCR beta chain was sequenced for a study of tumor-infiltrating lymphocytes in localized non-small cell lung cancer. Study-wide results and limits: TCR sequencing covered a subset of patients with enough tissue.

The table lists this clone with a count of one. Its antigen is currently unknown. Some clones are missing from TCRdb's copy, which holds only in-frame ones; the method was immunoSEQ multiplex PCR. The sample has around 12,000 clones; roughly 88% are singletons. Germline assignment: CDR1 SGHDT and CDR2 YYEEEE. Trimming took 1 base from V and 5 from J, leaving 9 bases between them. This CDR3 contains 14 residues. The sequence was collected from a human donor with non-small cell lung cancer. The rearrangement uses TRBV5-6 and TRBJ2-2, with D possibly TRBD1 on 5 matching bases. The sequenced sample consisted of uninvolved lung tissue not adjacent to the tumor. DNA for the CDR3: TGTGCCAGCAGCTTGTATCAGGGTACCGGGGAGCTGTTTTTT. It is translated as CASSLYQGTGELFF.